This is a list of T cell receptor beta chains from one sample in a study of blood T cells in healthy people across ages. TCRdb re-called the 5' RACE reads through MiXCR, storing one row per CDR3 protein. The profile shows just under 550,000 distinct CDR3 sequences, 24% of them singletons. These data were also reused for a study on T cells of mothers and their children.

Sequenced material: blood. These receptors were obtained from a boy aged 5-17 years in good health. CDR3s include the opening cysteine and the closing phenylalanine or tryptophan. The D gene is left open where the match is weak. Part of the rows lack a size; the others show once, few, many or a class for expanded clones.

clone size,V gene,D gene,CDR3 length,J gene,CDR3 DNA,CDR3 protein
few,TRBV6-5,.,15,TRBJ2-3,TGTGCCAGCAGTTACTCGATCGGCGGGGCAGATACGCAGTATTTT,CASSYSIGGADTQYF
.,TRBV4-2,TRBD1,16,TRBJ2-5,TGTGCCAGCAGCCAAGAAGCCGCCAGGGGGTATGGGACCCAGTACTTC,CASSQEAARGYGTQYF
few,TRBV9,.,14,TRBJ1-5,TGTGCCAGCAGTCCCGACAGTAGCAATCAGCCCCAGCATTTT,CASSPDSSNQPQHF
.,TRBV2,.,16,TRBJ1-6,TGTGCCAGCAGAATGACAGCCCTAGACTATAATTCACCCCTCCACTTT,CASRMTALDYNSPLHF
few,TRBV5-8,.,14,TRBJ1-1,TGTGCCAGCAGCCCCCGGGGGAGGAACACTGAAGCCTTCTTT,CASSPRGRNTEAFF
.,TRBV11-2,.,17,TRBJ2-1,TGTGCCAGCTTTTATCGTATCGGTCTAAGCTCCTACAATGAGCAGTTCTTC,CASFYRIGLSSYNEQFF
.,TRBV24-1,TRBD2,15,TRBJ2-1,TGTGCCACCAGTGATCCCCTTAGGACTAGCATAGAGCAGTTCTTC,CATSDPLRTSIEQFF
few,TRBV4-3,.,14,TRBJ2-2,TGCGCCAGCAGCCAGAGTAGCCCGACCGGGGAGCTGTTTTTT,CASSQSSPTGELFF
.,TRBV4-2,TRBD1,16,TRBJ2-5,TGTGCCAGCAGCCAAAAGGGGACAGGGGGAGCAAAGACCCAGTACTTC,CASSQKGTGGAKTQYF
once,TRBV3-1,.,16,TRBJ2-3,TGTGCCAGCAGCCAAGTGGTCACCGCTACCACAGATACGCAGTATTTT,CASSQVVTATTDTQYF
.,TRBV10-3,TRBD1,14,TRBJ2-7,TGTGCCGTCCGGCGCGGACAGGGGATGGGCGAGCAGTACTTC,CAVRRGQGMGEQYF